Sequencing of this T cell receptor (beta chain) was carried out in a study of cytomegalovirus exposure and HLA in healthy donors. Germline CDR1 reads MDHEN; CDR2 reads SYDVKM. The CDR3 runs 17 residues. The V end was cut by 5 bases, the J end by 5 bases, with 22 bases between. The method was immunoSEQ multiplex PCR; TCRdb's version includes in-frame clones alone and lacks a portion of them. The sample gives 90,000 to 110,000 clones, about 88% of which show up once; over 3% is in the top ten. This clonotype was obtained from a woman aged 18-29 years in good health and CMV-seropositive. The sequenced sample was PBMCs. This chain links TRBV28 with TRBJ1-5; D possibly corresponds to TRBD1 (6 bases). The CDR3 loop reads CASSNPKQGSSYQPQHF. The DNA for the CDR3 is TGTGCCAGCAGTAACCCTAAACAGGGCTCGAGCTATCAGCCCCAGCATTTT.